One sample yielded the 11 T cell receptor beta chains listed below, sequenced in a study of blood T cell repertoires in COVID-19. Measured with immunoSEQ multiplex PCR; TCRdb has only the in-frame clones, and not every one. The sample has 200,000 to 250,000 clones; just over 85% are singletons. The sample consisted of peripheral blood. Every receptor here comes from a man aged 45-60 years with acute or convalescent COVID-19.

The rearrangement links TRBV20-1 to TRBJ1-1; 8 nucleotides line up with TRBD1. This CDR3 is 15 amino acids long. In germline, CDR1 is DFQATT, CDR2 SNEGSKA (reference sequence). V trimming: 3 bases; J trimming: 0 bases; junction bases outside the gene matches: 6. CDR3 residues: CSASGGQVVNTEAFF. The CDR3 coding sequence is TGCAGTGCTAGTGGGGGACAGGTTGTGAACACTGAAGCTTTCTTT.

The rearrangement joins TRBV5-5 to TRBJ1-6; TRBD1 matches at 8 bases. CDR3 length: 15 amino acids. Trimming took 2 bases from V and 10 from J; bases not matched to a gene: 8. CDR1 and CDR2 (germline): SGHKS, YYEKEE (reference sequence). The DNA for the CDR3 is TGTGCCAGCAGCTTCAACACAGGGGGTTCCTCACCCCTCCACTTT. Amino acid sequence: CASSFNTGGSSPLHF. The full variable domain, its missing parts supplied by reference TRBV5-5 and TRBJ1-6, is DAGVTQSPTHLIKTRGQQVTLRCSPISGHKSVSWYQQVLGQGPQFIFQYYEKEERGRGNFPDRFSARQFPNYSSELNVNALLLGDSALYLCASSFNTGGSSPLHFGNGTRLTVT.

In nucleotides, the CDR3 is TGTGCCAGCAGTTACTCTTACACAGGGAGCACTGAAGCTTTCTTT. Its protein is CASSYSYTGSTEAFF. V and J are TRBV6-5 and TRBJ1-1, with D perhaps TRBD1 (6 bases). The CDR3 length is 15 residues. Germline V CDR1 and CDR2: MNHEY, SVGAGI. The V gene lost 0 bases and the J gene lost 4 bases, with 12 bases spanning the gap.

The chain employs TRBV11-2 and TRBJ1-5; D uncertain. CDR1 and CDR2 from the germline V gene are SGHAT and FQNNGV. Trimming took off 2 bases at V and 0 bases at J, with 8 bases between the two ends. The CDR3 is 15 amino acids. The CDR3 bases are TGTGCCAGCAGCTTAAACAGCAATAGCAATCAGCCCCAGCATTTT. Its protein is CASSLNSNSNQPQHF.

This rearrangement joins TRBV7-2 to TRBJ1-4; maybe TRBD1 (6 bases). The CDR3 runs to 15 residues. Germline-derived CDR1 and CDR2 are SGHTA and FQGNSA. The V and J ends lost 5 bases and 8 bases respectively, with 18 bases between them. Here the CDR3 reads CASSKGGGAEEKLFF. For the CDR3, the DNA is TGTGCCAGCAGCAAGGGTGGGGGCGCTGAGGAAAAACTGTTTTTT.

The chain combines TRBV7-9 with TRBJ1-6, with 10 positions matching TRBD1. The V segment lost 1 base and the J segment 9 bases; nucleotides outside the gene matches: 0. Germline V gene data show CDR1 as SEHNR and CDR2 as FQNEAQ (reference sequence). The CDR3 has 14 amino acids. The CDR3 reads CASSLGDRGSPLHF. The CDR3, as DNA: TGTGCCAGCAGCTTAGGGGACAGGGGTTCACCCCTCCACTTT.

The chain's CDR3 is CASSVIGDNEQFF. CDR3 DNA: TGTGCCAGCAGCGTCATAGGGGACAATGAGCAGTTCTTC. The gene calls are TRBV9 and TRBJ2-1, with D perhaps matching TRBD1 (5 bases). The CDR3 is made up of 13 amino acids. Deletions cut 2 bases from V and 5 bases from J, with 8 bases between. CDR1 SGDLS and CDR2 YYNGEE come from the germline V gene.

CDR3 nucleotide sequence: TGTGCCAGCAGTCCACAGGGGTACGGAAACACCATATATTTT. Translating gives CASSPQGYGNTIYF. V gene TRBV2 combines with J gene TRBJ1-3; TRBD1 aligns across 7 bases. Unmatched junction bases numbered 5, after V lost 5 bases and J lost 4 bases. Germline CDR1 is SNHLY and CDR2 is FYNNEI. CDR3 length: 14 residues.

J is TRBJ2-1 and V is TRBV3-1 (or the pseudogene TRBV3-2); possible D gene TRBD2, 5 bases. The CDR3 is 16 amino acids. V lost 0 bases and J lost 2, with 11 bases in between. Germline lookup yields CDR1 LGHDT and CDR2 YNNKEL (reference sequence). The CDR3 spells CASSQETGSTYNEQFF. The CDR3 coding sequence is TGTGCCAGCAGCCAAGAGACGGGGAGTACCTACAATGAGCAGTTCTTC.

The genes are TRBV5-1 and TRBJ1-6; maybe TRBD1 (5 bases). Germline V gene sequence: CDR1 SGHRS, CDR2 YFSETQ. This CDR3 has 16 residues. Between the trimmed V and J ends, which lost 0 bases and 9 bases, there was a span of 16 bases. The CDR3 loop reads CASSLESPRVSSPLHF. Written as DNA, the CDR3 is TGCGCCAGCAGCTTGGAGAGCCCCAGGGTCTCTTCACCCCTCCACTTT.

This chain links TRBV24-1 with TRBJ2-1; 9 positions match TRBD2. CDR1 is KGHDR, CDR2 SFDVKD, per germline. The CDR3 extends over 16 amino acids. V gave up 3 bases and J gave up 4 bases; unmatched junction bases: 6. Written as DNA, the CDR3 is TGTGCCACCAGTGATAGCCTAGCGGGGTCTTACAATGAGCAGTTCTTC. It specifies CATSDSLAGSYNEQFF.